This TCR beta chain was recorded in a study of T cell responses to AZD1222 COVID-19 vaccine. Overall study findings and caveats: Clonal diversity was possibly underestimated, and the donors were mostly white British, with more females. Repertoires were obtained only post-peak T cell response. Targets within unmutated variant regions were reportedly found for nearly half of spike-specific TCRs. Dominant CD4 TCR responses targeted spike regions 160-218 and 743-854.

As concerns this clone: Its antigen is not known.

Produced via immunoSEQ multiplex PCR; TCRdb's table is partial and in-frame only. The sample contains about 140,000 clones, 85% to 95% of which appear only once. Germline loops: CDR1 SGHTA, CDR2 FQGNSA. This CDR3 spans 13 amino acids. The V and J ends lost 6 bases and 5 bases, in that order; junction bases with no gene match: 6. The TCR originated in an adult in good health. The chain employs TRBV7-2 and TRBJ1-2, with 7 bases aligning to TRBD1. This specimen was peripheral blood, taken on day 0 of MenACWY control vaccination. CDR3: CASRSTGRYGYTF. CDR3 coding DNA: TGTGCCAGCAGATCGACAGGGCGTTATGGCTACACCTTC.